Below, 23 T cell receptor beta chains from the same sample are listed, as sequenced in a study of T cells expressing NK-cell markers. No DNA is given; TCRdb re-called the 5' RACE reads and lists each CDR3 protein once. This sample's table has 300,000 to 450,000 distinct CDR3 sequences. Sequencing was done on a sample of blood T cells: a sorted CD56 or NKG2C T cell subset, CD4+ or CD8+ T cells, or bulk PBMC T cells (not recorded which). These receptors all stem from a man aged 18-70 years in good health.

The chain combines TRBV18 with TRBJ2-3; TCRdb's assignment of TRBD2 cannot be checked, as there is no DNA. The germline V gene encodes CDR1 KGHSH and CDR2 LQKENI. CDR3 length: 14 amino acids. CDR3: CASSPAGQSDTQYF.

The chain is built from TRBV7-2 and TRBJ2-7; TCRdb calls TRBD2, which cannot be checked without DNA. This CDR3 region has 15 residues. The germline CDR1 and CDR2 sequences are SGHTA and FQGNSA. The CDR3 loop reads CASSQGLAASYEQYF. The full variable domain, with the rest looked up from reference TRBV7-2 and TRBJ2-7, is GAGVSQSPSNKVTEKGKDVELRCDPISGHTALYWYRQSLGQGLEFLIYFQGNSAPDKSGLPSDRFSAERTGGSVSTLTIQRTQQEDSAVYLCASSQGLAASYEQYFGPGTRLTVT.

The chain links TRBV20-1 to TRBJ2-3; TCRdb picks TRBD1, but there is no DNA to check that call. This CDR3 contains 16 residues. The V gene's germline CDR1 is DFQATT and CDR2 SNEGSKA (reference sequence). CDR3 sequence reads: CSASPGGSLPADTQYF.

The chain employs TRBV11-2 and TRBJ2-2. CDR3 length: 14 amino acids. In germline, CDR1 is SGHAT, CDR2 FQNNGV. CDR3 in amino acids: CASSPTTVTGELFF.

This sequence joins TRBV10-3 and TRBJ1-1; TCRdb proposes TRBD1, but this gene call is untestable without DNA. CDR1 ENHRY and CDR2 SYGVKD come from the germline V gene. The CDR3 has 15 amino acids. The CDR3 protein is CAISESKGEHTEAFF.

This CDR3 is CASSLGSQVPYEQYF. The chain has TRBV5-4 and TRBJ2-7; TCRdb's assignment of TRBD1 cannot be checked, as there is no DNA. CDR3 size: 15 residues. The germline V gene has CDR1 SGHNT and CDR2 YYREEE (reference sequence).

The CDR3 sequence: CSAPRRGGPYNEQFF. The chain carries TRBV20-1 and TRBJ2-1; there is no DNA to check the TCRdb D call of TRBD2. Germline CDR1 reads DFQATT; CDR2 reads SNEGSKA (reference sequence). The CDR3 sequence is 15 residues long.

CDR3 protein: CASSESVSGSGNEQFF. V is TRBV6-1 and J is TRBJ2-1; TCRdb picks TRBD1, but there is no DNA to check that call. The CDR3 runs 16 residues. Germline CDR1 is MNHNS and CDR2 is SASEGT.

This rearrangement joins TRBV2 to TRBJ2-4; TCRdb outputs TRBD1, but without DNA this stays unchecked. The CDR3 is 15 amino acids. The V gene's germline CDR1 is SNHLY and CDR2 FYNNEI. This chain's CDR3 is CASRRRQGEGNIQYF.

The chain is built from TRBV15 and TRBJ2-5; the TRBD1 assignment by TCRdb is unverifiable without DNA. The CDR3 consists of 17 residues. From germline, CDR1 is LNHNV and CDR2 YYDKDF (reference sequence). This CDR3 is CATMLIGSGDHQETQYF.

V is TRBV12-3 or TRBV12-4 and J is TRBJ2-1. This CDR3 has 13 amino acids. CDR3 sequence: CASSFNRVDEQFF.

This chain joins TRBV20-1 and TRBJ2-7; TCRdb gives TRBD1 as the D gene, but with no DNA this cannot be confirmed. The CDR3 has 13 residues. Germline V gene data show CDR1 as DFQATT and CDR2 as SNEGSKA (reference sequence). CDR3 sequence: CSARSGGALGVYF.

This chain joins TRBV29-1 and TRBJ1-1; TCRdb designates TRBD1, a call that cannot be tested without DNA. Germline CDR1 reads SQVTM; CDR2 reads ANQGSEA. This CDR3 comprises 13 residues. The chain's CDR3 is CSVEGTGFTEAFF.

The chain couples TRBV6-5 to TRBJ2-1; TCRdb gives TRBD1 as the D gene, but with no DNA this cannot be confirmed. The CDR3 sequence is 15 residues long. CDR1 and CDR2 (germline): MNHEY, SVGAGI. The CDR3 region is CASSTTGGYFNEQFF.

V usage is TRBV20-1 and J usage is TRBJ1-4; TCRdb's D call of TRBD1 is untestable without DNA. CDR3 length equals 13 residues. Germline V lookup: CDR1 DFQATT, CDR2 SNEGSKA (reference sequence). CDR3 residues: CSAKTGGQEKLFF.

The CDR3 spells CSVTTGGHTDTQYF. The rearrangement links TRBV29-1 to TRBJ2-3; lacking DNA, the TRBD1 call made by TCRdb goes unchecked. Germline assignment: CDR1 SQVTM and CDR2 ANQGSEA. The CDR3 is 14 residues long.

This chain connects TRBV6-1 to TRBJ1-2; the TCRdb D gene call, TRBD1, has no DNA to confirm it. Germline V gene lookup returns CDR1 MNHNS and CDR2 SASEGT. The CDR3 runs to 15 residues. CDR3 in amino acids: CASRTVGTGHYGYTF.

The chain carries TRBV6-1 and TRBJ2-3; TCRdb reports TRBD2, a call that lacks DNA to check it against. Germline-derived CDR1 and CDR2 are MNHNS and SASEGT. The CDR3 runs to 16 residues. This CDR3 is CASSKLAGGQADTQYF.

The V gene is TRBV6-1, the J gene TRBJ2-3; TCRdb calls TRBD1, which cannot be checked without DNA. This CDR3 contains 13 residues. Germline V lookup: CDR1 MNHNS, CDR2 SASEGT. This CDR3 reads CASIRDRANTQYF.

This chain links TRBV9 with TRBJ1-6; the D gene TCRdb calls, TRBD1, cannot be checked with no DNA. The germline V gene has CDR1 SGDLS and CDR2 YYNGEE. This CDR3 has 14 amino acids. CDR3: CASSGGTGTSPLHF.

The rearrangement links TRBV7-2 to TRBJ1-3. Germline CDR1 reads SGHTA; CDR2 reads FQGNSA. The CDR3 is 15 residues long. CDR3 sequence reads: CASSLAYSRENTIYF.

The CDR3 loop reads CASSLQEGYTEAFF. The V call is TRBV18, the J call TRBJ1-1. The CDR3 spans 14 residues. Germline values: CDR1 KGHSH, CDR2 LQKENI. Together with reference TRBV18 and TRBJ1-1, the CDR3 gives the full variable domain: NAGVMQNPRHLVRRRGQEARLRCSPMKGHSHVYWYRQLPEEGLKFMVYLQKENIIDESGMPKERFSAEFPKEGPSILRIQQVVRGDSAAYFCASSLQEGYTEAFFGQGTRLTVV.

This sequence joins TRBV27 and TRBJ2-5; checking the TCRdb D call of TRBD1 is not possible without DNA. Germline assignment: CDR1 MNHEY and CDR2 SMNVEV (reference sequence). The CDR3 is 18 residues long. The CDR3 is CASSPQPRVSQGKRTQYF.